The clone carrying this T cell receptor beta chain appeared many times. The CDR3 length is 14 residues. Per germline, CDR1 MGHDK and CDR2 SYGVNS. V shed 3 bases and J shed 2 bases, with 10 bases lying between them. The data are from a study of neurological immune-mediated disorders. The time point was: longitudinal time-point 2. It was from 2 million PBMCs stored at -80 C that the unsorted libraries were obtained. Every sequencing run drew on 15-18 subjects and yielded over 180 million TCR-beta sequences. A single record per CDR3 protein comes from TCRdb applying MiXCR to the 5' RACE reads. The profile shows 70,000 to 95,000 distinct CDR3 sequences, less than 15% of them singletons.

The gene calls are TRBV25-1 and TRBJ1-2, with D uncertain. The TCR was taken from a female donor with HTLV-1-associated myelopathy (HAM/TSP). The material sequenced was PBMCs. CDR3 nucleotides: TGTGCCAGCAGTGAGGCAGGACTGAACTATGGCTACACCTTC. This encodes CASSEAGLNYGYTF.